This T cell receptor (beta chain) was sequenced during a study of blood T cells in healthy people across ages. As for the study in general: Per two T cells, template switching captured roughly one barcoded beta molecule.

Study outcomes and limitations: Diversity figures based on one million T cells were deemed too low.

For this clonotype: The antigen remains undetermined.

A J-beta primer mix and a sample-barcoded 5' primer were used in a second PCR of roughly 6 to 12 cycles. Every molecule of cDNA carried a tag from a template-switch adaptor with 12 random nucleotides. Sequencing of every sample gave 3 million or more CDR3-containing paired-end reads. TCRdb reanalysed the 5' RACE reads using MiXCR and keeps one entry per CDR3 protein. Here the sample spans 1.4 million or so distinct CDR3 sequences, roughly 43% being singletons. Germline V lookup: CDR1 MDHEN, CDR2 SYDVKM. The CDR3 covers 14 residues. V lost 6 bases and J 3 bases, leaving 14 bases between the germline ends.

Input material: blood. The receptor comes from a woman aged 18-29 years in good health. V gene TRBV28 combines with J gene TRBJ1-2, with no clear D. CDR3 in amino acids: CASRDPAGYYGYTF. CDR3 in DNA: TGTGCCAGCAGAGACCCCGCTGGTTACTATGGCTACACCTTC.